Listed here are 15 T cell receptor beta chains from one sample, sequenced in a study of blood T cell repertoires in COVID-19. Sequenced by immunoSEQ multiplex PCR; TCRdb stores in-frame clones only, minus some. The sample shows about 180,000 clones, around 86% of them seen only once. The material sequenced was PBMCs or T cells enriched from blood (not recorded which). These receptors originate from a woman aged 25 to 45 who had recovered from COVID-19.

The chain couples TRBV2 to TRBJ1-5; D not resolved. The CDR3 spans 18 residues. Germline V gene sequence: CDR1 SNHLY, CDR2 FYNNEI. V dropped 6 bases and J dropped 0 bases, with 21 bases sitting between them. The CDR3 region has the DNA TGTGCCAGCAGGGCTTTTCCGGGGAATGACGATAGCAATCAGCCCCAGCATTTT. Encoded protein: CASRAFPGNDDSNQPQHF.

This clone has only one observation. The chain combines TRBV2 with TRBJ1-5, with 8 bases fitting TRBD1. The CDR3 has 14 residues. V was clipped by 9 bases and J by 4 bases; unmatched bases: 8. Germline V CDR1 and CDR2: SNHLY, FYNNEI. CDR3 loop: CASKDRGPNQPQHF. Here the CDR3 DNA reads TGTGCCAGTAAAGACAGGGGACCAAATCAGCCCCAGCATTTT.

This chain uses TRBV20-1 with TRBJ2-1; the D gene could be TRBD1 or TRBD2 (6 bases each). Germline CDR1 is DFQATT and CDR2 is SNEGSKA (reference sequence). The CDR3 has 12 residues. Trimming cost V 3 bases and J 7 bases, with 10 bases left between them. CDR3 DNA sequence: TGCAGTGCTAGTGGGGGGCAGAATGAGCAGTTCTTC. This encodes CSASGGQNEQFF.

The chain carries TRBV10-2 and TRBJ2-2; 11 bases match TRBD2. The CDR3 covers 15 residues. After removal of 2 bases from V and 9 bases from J, the junction contained 5 bases not matched to a gene. Germline V gene sequence: CDR1 WSHSY, CDR2 SAAADI. This chain's CDR3 is CASSEMLAGGRELFF. CDR3 coding DNA: TGCGCCAGCAGTGAGATGCTAGCGGGAGGCCGGGAGCTGTTTTTT.

The CDR3 loop is CASEGDRRRQPQHF. The CDR3 DNA follows: TGTGCCAGCGAAGGGGACAGGCGGAGGCAGCCCCAGCATTTT. This sequence joins TRBV21-1 and TRBJ1-5; the table's D call, TRBD1, has no DNA check behind it. TRBV21-1 corresponds to a pseudogene. CDR3 length equals 14 residues.

The chain recombines TRBV23-1 with TRBJ2-1; TRBD2 matches 7 bases. TRBV23-1 is known as an ORF, though its function is uncertain. CDR3 size: 15 residues. The J segment lost 8 bases and the V segment lost 1 base, leaving 8 bases of the junction unmatched. The CDR3 is CASSQWERDSDEQFF. The CDR3 DNA follows: TGCGCCAGCAGTCAATGGGAGCGGGATAGTGATGAGCAGTTCTTC.

CDR3: CASSLSGGRNAFF. The CDR3 DNA reads TGTGCCAGCAGTTTATCAGGGGGTAGGAATGCTTTCTTT. The V gene is TRBV27, the J gene TRBJ1-1, with D perhaps matching TRBD1 (6 bases). Germline CDR1 is MNHEY and CDR2 is SMNVEV (reference sequence). The CDR3 loop spans 13 amino acids. The V and J ends lost 0 bases and 11 bases respectively, with 13 bases between them.

The chain carries TRBV12-5 and TRBJ1-3; 7 bases match TRBD1. V shed 2 bases, J shed 6 bases, and the junction held 10 bases outside the gene matches. Germline-derived CDR1 and CDR2 are LGHNT and FRNRAP. The CDR3 sequence is 16 residues long. CDR3 residues: CASGLSGQTQENTIYF. CDR3 DNA sequence: TGTGCTAGTGGTTTGTCGGGACAGACCCAGGAAAACACCATATATTTT.

The CDR3 sequence is CASRKRRGGSPLHF. CDR3 bases: TGTGCCAGCAGGAAGCGAAGGGGGGGTTCACCCCTCCACTTT. The chain employs TRBV5-6 and TRBJ1-6, with TRBD1 as a possible D gene (6 bases). The V end lost 5 bases, the J end lost 9 bases, and 15 bases lay between the germline ends. The CDR3 is 14 amino acids. Germline V gene data show CDR1 as SGHDT and CDR2 as YYEEEE. Using reference TRBV5-6 and TRBJ1-6 for the parts outside the CDR3, the full variable domain is DAGVTQSPTHLIKTRGQQVTLRCSPKSGHDTVSWYQQALGQGPQFIFQYYEEEERQRGNFPDRFSGHQFPNYSSELNVNALLLGDSALYLCASRKRRGGSPLHFGNGTRLTVT.

V usage is TRBV7-3 and J usage is TRBJ2-2, with D maybe TRBD1 (6 bases). Trimming cost V 1 base and J 3 bases, with 15 bases left between them. CDR3 length: 17 amino acids. Per germline, CDR1 SGHTA and CDR2 FQGTGA. The CDR3 DNA reads as TGTGCCAGCAGCTTAAATCGGGACACCCTCGACACCGGGGAGCTGTTTTTT. Translated: CASSLNRDTLDTGELFF. The whole variable domain, filled in from reference TRBV7-3 and TRBJ2-2, reads GAGVSQTPSNKVTEKGKYVELRCDPISGHTALYWYRQSLGQGPEFLIYFQGTGAADDSGLPNDRFFAVRPEGSVSTLKIQRTERGDSAVYLCASSLNRDTLDTGELFFGEGSRLTVL.

The J gene is TRBJ1-2, the V gene TRBV20-1; no firm D call. The germline V gene encodes CDR1 DFQATT and CDR2 SNEGSKA (reference sequence). This CDR3 has 11 residues. The V and J ends lost 0 bases and 7 bases respectively, with 6 bases between them. The CDR3 region has the DNA TGCAGTGCTAGAGACCCCGTTGGCTACACCTTC. Protein product: CSARDPVGYTF.

This chain joins TRBV11-1 and TRBJ2-5; 11 nucleotides agree with TRBD1. Trimming at V came to 1 base and at J to 0 bases, leaving 1 base not matched to a gene. The CDR3 length is 16 residues. Looked up from germline, CDR1 is SGHAT and CDR2 is FQDESV (reference sequence). CDR3 nucleotide sequence: TGTGCCAGCAGCTTAGGGACAGGGGGCTACCAAGAGACCCAGTACTTC. Translating gives CASSLGTGGYQETQYF.

The chain combines TRBV7-3 with TRBJ2-3, with 14 bases that match TRBD2. J lost 4 bases, V lost 4 bases, and 16 bases had no gene match. Germline CDR1 is SGHTA and CDR2 is FQGTGA. The CDR3 loop spans 20 amino acids. The CDR3 coding sequence is TGTGCCAGCAGCTCCTCCAACACACCGGGACTAGCGGGAGACGCAGATACGCAGTATTTT. This gives the protein CASSSSNTPGLAGDADTQYF.

This chain joins TRBV27 and TRBJ2-3; 14 bases map to TRBD2. From germline, CDR1 is MNHEY and CDR2 SMNVEV (reference sequence). V was pared by 3 bases and J by 1 base, with 6 bases of the junction left unmatched. The CDR3 runs 18 residues. CDR3 nucleotides: TGTGCCAGCAGTTTTGAGACTAGCGGGAGGGCCGGCACAGATACGCAGTATTTT. Its translation: CASSFETSGRAGTDTQYF.

This chain connects TRBV4-2 to TRBJ2-5, with TRBD1 matching over 7 bases. J gave up 5 bases and V 1 base, and 4 bases lay outside the gene matches. The CDR3 consists of 14 residues. Germline assignment: CDR1 LGHNA and CDR2 YNFKEQ. Written as DNA, the CDR3 is TGTGCCAGCAGCCAAGCGGACAGGATCGAGACCCAGTACTTC. It specifies CASSQADRIETQYF.